A selection of T cell receptor beta chains follows, all from one sample in a study of OX40 agonist ivuxolimab in advanced cancers. Libraries were prepared by immunoSEQ multiplex PCR; TCRdb keeps only in-frame clonotypes and omits some of them. The table shows tens of thousands of clones, with around 80% occurring only once. The sequencing here drew on CD4+ or CD8+ T cells sorted from blood, taken in a trial of the OX40 agonist ivuxolimab. Receptor source: an adult with an advanced solid tumor such as melanoma, head and neck, liver or kidney cancer. Both conserved end residues are part of each CDR3. D genes are given only for firm matches. Clone size is not always given. Where it is, it says once, few, many or a class for expanded clones.

cdr3_nt: TGTGCCAGCAGTCCCACGTCCCTTTACACCGGGGAGCTGTTTTTT; cdr3_aa: CASSPTSLYTGELFF; clone_size: -; v_call: TRBV28; d_call: -; j_call: TRBJ2-2
cdr3_nt: TGTGCCTGGTCCCCTCTAGGAGGTTGGTCACCCCTCCACTTT; cdr3_aa: CAWSPLGGWSPLHF; clone_size: -; v_call: TRBV30; d_call: -; j_call: TRBJ1-6
cdr3_nt: TGTGCCTGGAGTCGGCGCGGGGGGGCCAAAAACATTCAGTACTTC; cdr3_aa: CAWSRRGGAKNIQYF; clone_size: few; v_call: TRBV30; d_call: TRBD2; j_call: TRBJ2-4
cdr3_nt: TGTGCCAGCAGTTCCTCCGCCCCGGGCACTTATTTTAGCAATCAGCCCCAGCATTTT; cdr3_aa: CASSSSAPGTYFSNQPQHF; clone_size: -; v_call: TRBV28; d_call: -; j_call: TRBJ1-5
cdr3_nt: TGTGCCAGCAGTTTTTGGACAGAGAGCTCCTACGAGCAGTACTTC; cdr3_aa: CASSFWTESSYEQYF; clone_size: -; v_call: TRBV28; d_call: -; j_call: TRBJ2-7
cdr3_nt: TGTGCTAGTGGTTTTTTGACGGGGGGCGGTAGAAATACGCAGTATTTT; cdr3_aa: CASGFLTGGGRNTQYF; clone_size: -; v_call: TRBV12-5; d_call: -; j_call: TRBJ2-3
cdr3_nt: TGTGCCAGTTCCCCCGCCGGGTCGCAATCAGCCCAGCATTTT; cdr3_aa: CASSPAGSQSAQHF; clone_size: -; v_call: TRBV19; d_call: -; j_call: TRBJ1-5
cdr3_nt: TGTGCCACCAGCAGAGATTGGTTTACTAGCTACTACGAGCAGTACTTC; cdr3_aa: CATSRDWFTSYYEQYF; clone_size: -; v_call: TRBV15; d_call: -; j_call: TRBJ2-7
cdr3_nt: TGTGCCTGGAGACCCAGGGGCGAGAGCACCGGGGAGCTGTTTTTT; cdr3_aa: CAWRPRGESTGELFF; clone_size: -; v_call: TRBV30; d_call: -; j_call: TRBJ2-2
cdr3_nt: TGTGCCAGCAGCTCGTCTGGGACAGGGAACACCGGGGAGCTGTTTTTT; cdr3_aa: CASSSSGTGNTGELFF; clone_size: -; v_call: TRBV13; d_call: TRBD1; j_call: TRBJ2-2
cdr3_nt: TGTGCCAGCAGTTATTCCGGGACAGGCCTCCCCATGAACACTGAAGCTTTCTTT; cdr3_aa: CASSYSGTGLPMNTEAFF; clone_size: medium-sized; v_call: TRBV7-9; d_call: TRBD1; j_call: TRBJ1-1
cdr3_nt: TGCGCCAGCAGCAACGGGGGGGCAGGCGGTGAGCAGTTCTTC; cdr3_aa: CASSNGGAGGEQFF; clone_size: -; v_call: TRBV5-1; d_call: TRBD2; j_call: TRBJ2-1
cdr3_nt: TGTGCCAGCAGCTTGGTAGGACAGGGAACGGGGGAGCAGTACTTC; cdr3_aa: CASSLVGQGTGEQYF; clone_size: -; v_call: TRBV5-6; d_call: TRBD1; j_call: TRBJ2-7
cdr3_nt: TGTGCCAGCAGTAATACTAGGGATACGCAGTATTTT; cdr3_aa: CASSNTRDTQYF; clone_size: -; v_call: TRBV28; d_call: -; j_call: TRBJ2-3
cdr3_nt: TGTGCCAGCAGCTTGGGACAGGGAGAGACCCAGTACTTC; cdr3_aa: CASSLGQGETQYF; clone_size: -; v_call: TRBV7-9; d_call: TRBD1; j_call: TRBJ2-5
cdr3_nt: TGTGCCAGCAGAAACCTCGGACAGTACAATGAGCAGTTCTTC; cdr3_aa: CASRNLGQYNEQFF; clone_size: -; v_call: TRBV6-5; d_call: -; j_call: TRBJ2-1
cdr3_nt: TGCTTCGCGGGGGGGAACACTGAAGCTTTCTTT; cdr3_aa: CFAGGNTEAFF; clone_size: -; v_call: TRBV20-1; d_call: -; j_call: TRBJ1-1
cdr3_nt: TGTGCCAGCGTAAACCCAGGGGACTCACCCCTCCACTTT; cdr3_aa: CASVNPGDSPLHF; clone_size: -; v_call: TRBV28; d_call: -; j_call: TRBJ1-6
cdr3_nt: TGTGCCAGCAGCTCAGTCGGTAATCAGCCCCAGCATTTT; cdr3_aa: CASSSVGNQPQHF; clone_size: -; v_call: TRBV9; d_call: -; j_call: TRBJ1-5
cdr3_nt: TGTGCCACCAGCAGAGTGACAGGGGCCGAAGCTTTCTTT; cdr3_aa: CATSRVTGAEAFF; clone_size: -; v_call: TRBV15; d_call: TRBD1; j_call: TRBJ1-1
cdr3_nt: TGCGCCAGCGGGGAAGGATACGAGCAGTACTTC; cdr3_aa: CASGEGYEQYF; clone_size: few; v_call: TRBV10-1; d_call: -; j_call: TRBJ2-7
cdr3_nt: TGTGCCAGCAGTCCAAGAGGGGAGACCCAGTACTTC; cdr3_aa: CASSPRGETQYF; clone_size: -; v_call: TRBV2; d_call: -; j_call: TRBJ2-5
cdr3_nt: TGCGCCAGCAGCCTGGCCGGGACAGGGGTCTACGAGCAGTACTTC; cdr3_aa: CASSLAGTGVYEQYF; clone_size: few; v_call: TRBV5-1; d_call: TRBD1; j_call: TRBJ2-7
cdr3_nt: TGTGCCAGCCGCCGAGGGGCTGGTCAGCCCCAGCATTTT; cdr3_aa: CASRRGAGQPQHF; clone_size: few; v_call: TRBV2; d_call: -; j_call: TRBJ1-5
cdr3_nt: TGTGCCAGCACCAGTACTAGCTTCCCTTTACAGTTCTTC; cdr3_aa: CASTSTSFPLQFF; clone_size: few; v_call: TRBV6-1; d_call: -; j_call: TRBJ2-1
cdr3_nt: TGTGCCAGCAGCCCCCAGGGAGGGAGGACTGAAGCTTTCTTT; cdr3_aa: CASSPQGGRTEAFF; clone_size: few; v_call: TRBV4-2; d_call: -; j_call: TRBJ1-1
cdr3_nt: TGTGCCAGCAGTTTAGGGACAGGGCTTAATGGGGGTGAAGCTTTCTTT; cdr3_aa: CASSLGTGLNGGEAFF; clone_size: once; v_call: TRBV28; d_call: TRBD1; j_call: TRBJ1-1
cdr3_nt: TGCAGCGCGGGGGACAGACACAATCAGCCCCAGCATTTT; cdr3_aa: CSAGDRHNQPQHF; clone_size: -; v_call: TRBV29-1; d_call: TRBD1; j_call: TRBJ1-5
cdr3_nt: TGCAGCGCCGAACCCAATAACTATGGCTACACCTTC; cdr3_aa: CSAEPNNYGYTF; clone_size: once; v_call: TRBV29-1; d_call: -; j_call: TRBJ1-2
cdr3_nt: TGTGCCAGTAGTATGTTGGGGGATACGCAGTATTTT; cdr3_aa: CASSMLGDTQYF; clone_size: -; v_call: TRBV19; d_call: -; j_call: TRBJ2-3
cdr3_nt: TGTGCCAGCAGCATCAGCGGGACAGAATACAATGAGCAGTTCTTC; cdr3_aa: CASSISGTEYNEQFF; clone_size: -; v_call: TRBV7-3; d_call: -; j_call: TRBJ2-1
cdr3_nt: TGTGCCAGCAGCTTCCTGGGGCAGGCGAACACTGAAGCTTTCTTT; cdr3_aa: CASSFLGQANTEAFF; clone_size: once; v_call: TRBV7-2; d_call: -; j_call: TRBJ1-1
cdr3_nt: TGTGCCAGCAGTTACCGGCTACTAGAACGATACGAGCAGTACTTC; cdr3_aa: CASSYRLLERYEQYF; clone_size: -; v_call: TRBV6-5; d_call: -; j_call: TRBJ2-7
cdr3_nt: TGTGCCAGCTCCCCGGGCAGGACAGCTAACTATGGCTACACCTTC; cdr3_aa: CASSPGRTANYGYTF; clone_size: -; v_call: TRBV18; d_call: -; j_call: TRBJ1-2
cdr3_nt: TGTGCCAGCAGCTTGGGGGACAGGGGGAGCGGGGAAAAACTGTTTTTT; cdr3_aa: CASSLGDRGSGEKLFF; clone_size: -; v_call: TRBV5-8; d_call: TRBD1; j_call: TRBJ1-4
cdr3_nt: TGTGCCAGTAACCAAGGGCGGCGCCAAGAGACCCAGTACTTC; cdr3_aa: CASNQGRRQETQYF; clone_size: -; v_call: TRBV19; d_call: -; j_call: TRBJ2-5
cdr3_nt: TGTGCCAGTAGTATTATGGGACAGCAGAACACTGAAGCTTTCTTT; cdr3_aa: CASSIMGQQNTEAFF; clone_size: -; v_call: TRBV19; d_call: TRBD1; j_call: TRBJ1-1
cdr3_nt: TGCGCCAGCAGCCACCCACTAGCGGGGGGGCCTTACAATGAGCAGTTCTTC; cdr3_aa: CASSHPLAGGPYNEQFF; clone_size: -; v_call: TRBV4-1; d_call: TRBD2; j_call: TRBJ2-1
cdr3_nt: TGTGCCAGCAGTCAACAGGGGAGACTTAGCACCGGGGAGCTGTTTTTT; cdr3_aa: CASSQQGRLSTGELFF; clone_size: -; v_call: TRBV2; d_call: TRBD1; j_call: TRBJ2-2
cdr3_nt: TGTGCCAGCAGCTTTAGGGGAATTGGCTATGGCTACACCTTC; cdr3_aa: CASSFRGIGYGYTF; clone_size: -; v_call: TRBV7-9; d_call: -; j_call: TRBJ1-2
cdr3_nt: TGTGCCAGCAGCCTCCGGGACGGAGCCACTCAGGAGCAGTACTTC; cdr3_aa: CASSLRDGATQEQYF; clone_size: -; v_call: TRBV7-9; d_call: -; j_call: TRBJ2-7
cdr3_nt: TGTGCCTGGAGTTGGTCAGCGGCGGTCTACGAGCAGTACTTC; cdr3_aa: CAWSWSAAVYEQYF; clone_size: -; v_call: TRBV30; d_call: -; j_call: TRBJ2-7
cdr3_nt: TGTGCCAGCAGCTTGGATCCGCTCACAACTAATGAAAAACTGTTTTTT; cdr3_aa: CASSLDPLTTNEKLFF; clone_size: -; v_call: TRBV5-4; d_call: -; j_call: TRBJ1-4
cdr3_nt: TGTGCCAGTAGCGGGGGCTCCCAAAGATGGCAGCCCCAGCATTTT; cdr3_aa: CASSGGSQRWQPQHF; clone_size: -; v_call: TRBV19; d_call: -; j_call: TRBJ1-5
cdr3_nt: TGTGCCAGCAGTGGGGACGGTTCACCCCTCCACTTT; cdr3_aa: CASSGDGSPLHF; clone_size: -; v_call: TRBV6-1; d_call: -; j_call: TRBJ1-6
cdr3_nt: TGTGCCAGCAGTGATTCCCAGGGAAGTCAGCCCCAGCATTTT; cdr3_aa: CASSDSQGSQPQHF; clone_size: -; v_call: TRBV6-1; d_call: -; j_call: TRBJ1-5
cdr3_nt: TGTGCCAGTAGTATATCCCAGGGGGTGGGTAGCGGGAGGAATGAGCAGTTCTTC; cdr3_aa: CASSISQGVGSGRNEQFF; clone_size: -; v_call: TRBV19; d_call: TRBD2; j_call: TRBJ2-1
cdr3_nt: TGTGCCAGCAGCGTAACCTCCGGGACTAGCAATGAGCAGTTCTTC; cdr3_aa: CASSVTSGTSNEQFF; clone_size: once; v_call: TRBV7-6; d_call: TRBD2; j_call: TRBJ2-1
cdr3_nt: TGTGCCAGCAGCGACAGCACAGATACGCAGTATTTT; cdr3_aa: CASSDSTDTQYF; clone_size: -; v_call: TRBV28; d_call: -; j_call: TRBJ2-3
cdr3_nt: TGTGCCAGCAGACCCTGGGGGGCTAACACTGAAGCTTTCTTT; cdr3_aa: CASRPWGANTEAFF; clone_size: -; v_call: TRBV27; d_call: -; j_call: TRBJ1-1
cdr3_nt: TGTGCCAGTAGTATGGCAGGGGGTAACGCTGAAGCTTTCTTT; cdr3_aa: CASSMAGGNAEAFF; clone_size: -; v_call: TRBV19; d_call: TRBD1; j_call: TRBJ1-1